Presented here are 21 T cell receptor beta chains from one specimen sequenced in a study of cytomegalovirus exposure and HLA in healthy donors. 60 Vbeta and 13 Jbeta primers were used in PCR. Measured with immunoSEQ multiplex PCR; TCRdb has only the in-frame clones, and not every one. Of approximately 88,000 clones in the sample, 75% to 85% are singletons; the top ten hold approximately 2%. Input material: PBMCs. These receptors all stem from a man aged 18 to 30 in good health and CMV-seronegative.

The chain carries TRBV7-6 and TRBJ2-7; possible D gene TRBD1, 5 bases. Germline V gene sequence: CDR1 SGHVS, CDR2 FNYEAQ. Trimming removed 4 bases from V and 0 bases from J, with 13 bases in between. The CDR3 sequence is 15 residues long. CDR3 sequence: CASSSDSRNSYEQYF. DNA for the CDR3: TGTGCCAGCAGCTCCGACAGCCGTAACTCCTACGAGCAGTACTTC.

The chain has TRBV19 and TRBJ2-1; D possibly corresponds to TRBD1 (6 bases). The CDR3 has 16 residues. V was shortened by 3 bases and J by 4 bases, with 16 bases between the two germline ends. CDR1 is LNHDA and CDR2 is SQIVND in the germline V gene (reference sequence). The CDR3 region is CASSISGDRRYNEQFF. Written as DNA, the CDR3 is TGTGCCAGTAGTATTTCCGGAGACAGGCGGTACAATGAGCAGTTCTTC.

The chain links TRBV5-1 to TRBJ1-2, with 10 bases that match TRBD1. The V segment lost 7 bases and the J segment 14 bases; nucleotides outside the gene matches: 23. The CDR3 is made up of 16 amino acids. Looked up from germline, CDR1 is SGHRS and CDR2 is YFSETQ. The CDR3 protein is CASLLPPPGQGSSDTF. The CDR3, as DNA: TGCGCCAGCCTCCTTCCCCCTCCGGGACAGGGGTCGTCTGATACCTTC.

The CDR3 is CASSLALIDTQYF. CDR3 DNA: TGTGCCAGCAGCTTAGCGCTAATAGATACGCAGTATTTT. The J gene is TRBJ2-3, the V gene TRBV7-6, with D unclear. This CDR3 is built from 13 residues. Germline assignment: CDR1 SGHVS and CDR2 FNYEAQ. Trimming pared 0 bases from V and 5 bases from J, leaving 6 bases between. Full variable domain (outside the CDR3, taken from reference TRBV7-6 and TRBJ2-3): GAGVSQSPRYKVTKRGQDVALRCDPISGHVSLYWYRQALGQGPEFLTYFNYEAQQDKSGLPNDRFSAERPEGSISTLTIQRTEQRDSAMYRCASSLALIDTQYFGPGTRLTVL.

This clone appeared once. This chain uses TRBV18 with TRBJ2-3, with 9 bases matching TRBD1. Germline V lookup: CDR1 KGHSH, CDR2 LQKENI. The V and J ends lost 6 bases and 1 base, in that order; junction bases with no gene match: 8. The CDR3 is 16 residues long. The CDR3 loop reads CASSSTRTGGTDTQYF. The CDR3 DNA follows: TGTGCCAGCTCGAGTACCCGGACAGGGGGCACAGATACGCAGTATTTT.

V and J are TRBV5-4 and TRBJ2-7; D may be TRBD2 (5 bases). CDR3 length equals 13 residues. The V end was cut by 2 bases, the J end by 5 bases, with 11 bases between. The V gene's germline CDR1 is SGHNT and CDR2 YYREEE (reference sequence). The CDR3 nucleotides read TGTGCCAGCAGCTTTTTTACGAGGGACGAGCAGTACTTC. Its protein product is CASSFFTRDEQYF.

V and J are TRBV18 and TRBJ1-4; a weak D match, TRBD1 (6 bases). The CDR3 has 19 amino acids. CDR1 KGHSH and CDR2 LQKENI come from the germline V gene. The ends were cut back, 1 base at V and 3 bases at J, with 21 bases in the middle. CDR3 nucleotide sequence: TGTGCCAGCTCACCACTAGGGACAAGGTCACGTTTGCCTAATGAAAAACTGTTTTTT. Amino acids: CASSPLGTRSRLPNEKLFF.

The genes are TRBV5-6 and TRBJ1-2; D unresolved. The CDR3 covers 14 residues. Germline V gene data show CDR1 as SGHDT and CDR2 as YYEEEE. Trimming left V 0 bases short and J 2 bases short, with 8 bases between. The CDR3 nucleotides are TGTGCCAGCAGCTTGGGGCAGTTAAACTATGGCTACACCTTC. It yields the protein CASSLGQLNYGYTF.

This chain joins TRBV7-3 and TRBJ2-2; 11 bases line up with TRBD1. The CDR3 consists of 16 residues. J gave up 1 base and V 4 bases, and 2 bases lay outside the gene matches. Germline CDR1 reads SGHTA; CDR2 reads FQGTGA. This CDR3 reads CASSWTGGLNTGELFF. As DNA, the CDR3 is TGTGCCAGCAGCTGGACAGGGGGCCTGAACACCGGGGAGCTGTTTTTT.

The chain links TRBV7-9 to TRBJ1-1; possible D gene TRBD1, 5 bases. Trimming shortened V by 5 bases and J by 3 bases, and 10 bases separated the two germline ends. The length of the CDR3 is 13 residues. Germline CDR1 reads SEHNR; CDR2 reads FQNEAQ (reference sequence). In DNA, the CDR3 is TGTGCCAGCAGCGCCGACAGAGACACTGAAGCTTTCTTT. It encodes CASSADRDTEAFF.

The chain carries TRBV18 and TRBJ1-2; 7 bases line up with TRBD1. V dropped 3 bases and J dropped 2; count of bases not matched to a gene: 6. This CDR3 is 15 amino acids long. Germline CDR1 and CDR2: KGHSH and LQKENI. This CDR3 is CASSPPGQRNYGYTF. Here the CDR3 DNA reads TGTGCCAGCTCACCGCCGGGACAGAGGAACTATGGCTACACCTTC.

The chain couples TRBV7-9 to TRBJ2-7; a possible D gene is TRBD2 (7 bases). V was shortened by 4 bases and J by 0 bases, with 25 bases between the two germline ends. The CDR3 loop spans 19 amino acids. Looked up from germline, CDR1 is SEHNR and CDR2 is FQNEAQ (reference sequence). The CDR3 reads CASSSPQGKGRGSSYEQYF. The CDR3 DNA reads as TGTGCCAGCAGCTCCCCGCAAGGAAAGGGGAGGGGGAGCTCCTACGAGCAGTACTTC.

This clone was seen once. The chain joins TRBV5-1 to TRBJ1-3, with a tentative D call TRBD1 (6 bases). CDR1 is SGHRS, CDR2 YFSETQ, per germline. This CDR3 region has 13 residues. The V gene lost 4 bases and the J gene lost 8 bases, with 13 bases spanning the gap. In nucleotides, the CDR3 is TGCGCCAGCAGCGTACAGGGAGGGGACACCATATATTTT. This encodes CASSVQGGDTIYF.

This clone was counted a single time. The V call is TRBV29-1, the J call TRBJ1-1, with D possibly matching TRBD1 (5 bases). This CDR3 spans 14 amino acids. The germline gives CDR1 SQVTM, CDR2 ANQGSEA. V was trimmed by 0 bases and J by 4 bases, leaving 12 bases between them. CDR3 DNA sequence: TGCAGCGTTGAAGATAACGGGGGTGGCACTGAAGCTTTCTTT. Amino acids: CSVEDNGGGTEAFF. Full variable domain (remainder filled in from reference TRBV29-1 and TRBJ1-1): SAVISQKPSRDICQRGTSLTIQCQVDSQVTMMFWYRQQPGQSLTLIATANQGSEATYESGFVIDKFPISRPNLTFSTLTVSNMSPEDSSIYLCSVEDNGGGTEAFFGQGTRLTVV.

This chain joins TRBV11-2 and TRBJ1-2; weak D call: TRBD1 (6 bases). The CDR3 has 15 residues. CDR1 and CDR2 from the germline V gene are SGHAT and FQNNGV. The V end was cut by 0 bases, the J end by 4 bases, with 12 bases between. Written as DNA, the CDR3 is TGTGCCAGCAGCTTAGATTCAGGGGTAGCCTATGGCTACACCTTC. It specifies CASSLDSGVAYGYTF.

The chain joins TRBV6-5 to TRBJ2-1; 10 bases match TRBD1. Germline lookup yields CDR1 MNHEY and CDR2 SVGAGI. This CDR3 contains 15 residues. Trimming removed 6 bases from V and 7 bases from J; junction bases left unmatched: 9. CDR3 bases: TGTGCCAGCAGACAGACAGGGGGCCGTACTAATGAGCAGTTCTTC. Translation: CASRQTGGRTNEQFF.

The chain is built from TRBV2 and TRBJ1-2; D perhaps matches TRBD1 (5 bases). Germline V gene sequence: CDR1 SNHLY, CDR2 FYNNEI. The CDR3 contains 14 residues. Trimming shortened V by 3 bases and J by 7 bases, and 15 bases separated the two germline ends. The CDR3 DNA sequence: TGTGCCAGCAGTGAGTGGCAGGGAAGGGGTGGCTACACCTTC. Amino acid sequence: CASSEWQGRGGYTF.

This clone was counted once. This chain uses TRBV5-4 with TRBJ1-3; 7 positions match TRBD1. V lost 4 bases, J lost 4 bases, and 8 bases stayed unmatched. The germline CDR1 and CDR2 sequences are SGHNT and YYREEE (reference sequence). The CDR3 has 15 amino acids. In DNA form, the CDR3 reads TGTGCCAGCAGCCCAGGGGGGCTAGCGGGAAACACCATATATTTT. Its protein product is CASSPGGLAGNTIYF.

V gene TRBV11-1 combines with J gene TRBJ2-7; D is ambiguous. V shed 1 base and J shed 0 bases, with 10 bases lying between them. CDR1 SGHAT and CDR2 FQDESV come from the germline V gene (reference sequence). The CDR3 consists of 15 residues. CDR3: CASSLGRSRSYEQYF. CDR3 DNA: TGTGCCAGCAGCTTAGGACGGAGTCGCTCCTACGAGCAGTACTTC. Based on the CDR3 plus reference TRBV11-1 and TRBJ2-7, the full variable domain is EAEVAQSPRYKITEKSQAVAFWCDPISGHATLYWYRQILGQGPELLVQFQDESVVDDSQLPKDRFSAERLKGVDSTLKIQPAELGDSAMYLCASSLGRSRSYEQYFGPGTRLTVT.

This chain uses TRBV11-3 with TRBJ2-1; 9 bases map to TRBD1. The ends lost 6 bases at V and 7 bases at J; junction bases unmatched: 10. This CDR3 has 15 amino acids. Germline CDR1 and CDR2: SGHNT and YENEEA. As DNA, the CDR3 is TGTGCCAGCAGTATAACAGGGGGCGTCGGGAATGAGCAGTTCTTC. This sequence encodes CASSITGGVGNEQFF. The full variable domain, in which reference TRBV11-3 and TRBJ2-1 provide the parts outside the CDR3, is EAGVVQSPRYKIIEKKQPVAFWCNPISGHNTLYWYLQNLGQGPELLIRYENEEAVDDSQLPKDRFSAERLKGVDSTLKIQPAELGDSAVYLCASSITGGVGNEQFFGPGTRLTVL.

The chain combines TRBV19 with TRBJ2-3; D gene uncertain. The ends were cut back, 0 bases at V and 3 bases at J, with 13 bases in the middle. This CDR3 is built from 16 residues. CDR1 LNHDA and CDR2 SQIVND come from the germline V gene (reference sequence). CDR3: CASSIDGGSGTDTQYF. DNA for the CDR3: TGTGCCAGTAGTATAGATGGCGGCAGTGGAACAGATACGCAGTATTTT.